This TCR beta chain was documented in a study of T-cell reconstitution after alpha-beta-depleted transplantation in children. Study results and caveats: The study traced high day-60 TCRbeta diversity in some patients to surviving recipient T cells and thymic progenitors. The main origin of T-cell counts and diversity one year after transplant was newly produced T cells. Reported findings indicate that, about two months after transplant, alpha-beta T cells came from several hundred expanded clones, which were derived from non-depleted graft cells.

With respect to this clonotype: Its antigen is not known.

Germline lookup yields CDR1 SGHRS and CDR2 YFSETQ. This CDR3 spans 15 amino acids. Trimming took off 4 bases at V and 6 bases at J, with 17 bases between the two ends. As it was prepared, the TCRbeta library received unique molecular identifiers. TCRdb used MiXCR to reprocess the PCR reads, holding one entry per CDR3 protein. The top ten hold 25% to 30% of the sample, which has some 440,000 distinct CDR3 sequences, around 15% seen once. Sequenced material: PBMCs, mostly from graft donor cells, taken 360 days after TCRalphabeta/CD19-depleted stem cell transplant. The receptor comes from a boy under two years old who had a stem cell transplant for Wiskott-Aldrich syndrome, so the T cells may come from the graft donor. The genes are TRBV5-1 and TRBJ2-1; D is perhaps TRBD2 (5 bases). The CDR3 spells CASSLGLPGANEQFF. The DNA of the CDR3 is TGCGCCAGCAGCCTCGGACTCCCTGGAGCCAATGAGCAGTTCTTC.